Following are 11 T cell receptor beta chains from one sample sequenced in a study of blood T cell repertoires in COVID-19. Libraries were prepared by immunoSEQ multiplex PCR; TCRdb keeps only in-frame clonotypes and omits some of them. This sample carries about 150,000 clones, 80% to 90% of them seen once, and the ten largest clones take more than 5.5%. The sample comprised PBMCs or T cells enriched from blood (not recorded which). The source is a man aged 45-65 years who had recovered from COVID-19.

The chain recombines TRBV10-3 with TRBJ1-3; 7 positions agree with TRBD1. Germline CDR1 ENHRY, CDR2 SYGVKD. Losses at the gene ends were 7 bases for V and 0 bases for J; bases not matched to a gene: 6. The CDR3 is 15 amino acids. The CDR3 DNA reads as TGTGCCATCAATCCTGGGACAGTCTCTGGAAACACCATATATTTT. Its protein product is CAINPGTVSGNTIYF.

V is TRBV5-6 and J is TRBJ1-6, with TRBD1 matching 7 bases. The CDR3 totals 14 residues. With V trimmed by 5 bases and J by 4 bases, 3 bases remained unmatched. The germline gives CDR1 SGHDT, CDR2 YYEEEE. CDR3 sequence: CASRPGQYNSPLHF. The CDR3 DNA is TGTGCCAGCAGGCCGGGACAGTATAATTCACCCCTCCACTTT. The entire variable domain, with the rest obtained from reference TRBV5-6 and TRBJ1-6, is as follows: DAGVTQSPTHLIKTRGQQVTLRCSPKSGHDTVSWYQQALGQGPQFIFQYYEEEERQRGNFPDRFSGHQFPNYSSELNVNALLLGDSALYLCASRPGQYNSPLHFGNGTRLTVT.

In regard to this clone: Other DNA sequences within the sample encode an identical CDR3. The genes are TRBV11-3 and TRBJ2-5; a possible D gene is TRBD1 (6 bases). This CDR3 spans 14 amino acids. Trimming took off 2 bases at V and 2 bases at J, with 9 bases between the two ends. Germline CDR1 and CDR2: SGHNT and YENEEA. The CDR3 region has the DNA TGTGCCAGCAGCTTAAGGGGGTCACAAGAGACCCAGTACTTC. Amino acid sequence: CASSLRGSQETQYF.

The chain links TRBV18 to TRBJ1-6, with D possibly matching TRBD1 (5 bases). The CDR3 is made up of 18 amino acids. Germline V CDR1 and CDR2: KGHSH, LQKENI. V shed 3 bases and J shed 11 bases, with 26 bases lying between them. In DNA, the CDR3 is TGTGCCAGCTCACCCCGAATTACGACAGAGGCTGTTAGGGCACCCCTCCACTTT. Protein: CASSPRITTEAVRAPLHF.

This clone was seen only a few times. This chain joins TRBV3-1 (or the pseudogene TRBV3-2) and TRBJ1-2; 10 nucleotides align to TRBD1. The germline CDR1 and CDR2 sequences are LGHDT and YNNKEL (reference sequence). This CDR3 has 15 residues. After removal of 4 bases from V and 8 bases from J, the junction contained 10 bases not matched to a gene. The CDR3 protein is CASSPTGTGARGYTF. The CDR3 DNA follows: TGTGCCAGCAGCCCAACAGGGACAGGGGCGCGGGGCTACACCTTC.

This chain connects TRBV19 to TRBJ1-5; TRBD1 aligns across 8 bases. V dropped 6 bases and J dropped 3; count of bases not matched to a gene: 1. Germline V gene sequence: CDR1 LNHDA, CDR2 SQIVND (reference sequence). The CDR3 sequence is 13 residues long. CDR3 loop: CASRGQVNQPQHF. CDR3 DNA: TGTGCCAGTAGGGGACAGGTCAATCAGCCCCAGCATTTT.

This rearrangement joins TRBV3-1 (or the pseudogene TRBV3-2) to TRBJ1-2, with TRBD1 matching 7 bases. CDR1 LGHDT and CDR2 YNNKEL come from the germline V gene (reference sequence). V shed 4 bases and J 4 bases; nucleotides not matched to a gene: 6. The CDR3 length is 14 residues. The DNA of the CDR3 is TGTGCCAGCAGCCCCCAGGGACAGCCCTATGGCTACACCTTC. It encodes CASSPQGQPYGYTF.

Written as DNA, the CDR3 is TGTGCCAGCACCGGGACTGCGAACACCGGGGAGCTGTTTTTT. Translated: CASTGTANTGELFF. The genes are TRBV9 and TRBJ2-2, with D perhaps TRBD2 (6 bases). The CDR3 loop spans 14 amino acids. Germline lookup yields CDR1 SGDLS and CDR2 YYNGEE. V was cut by 6 bases and J by 0 bases, with 9 bases left in between.

This clone was counted only a few times. The chain carries TRBV11-3 and TRBJ2-7; D not certain. There are 14 residues in the CDR3. The germline CDR1 and CDR2 sequences are SGHNT and YENEEA. The V end lost 5 bases, the J end lost 0 bases, and 11 bases lay between the germline ends. The CDR3 loop is CASSRSPYSYEQYF. CDR3 bases: TGTGCCAGCAGCCGCTCGCCCTACTCCTACGAGCAGTACTTC.

The V and J genes are TRBV10-3 and TRBJ1-1, with a possible D match to TRBD1 (5 bases). The CDR3 sequence is 11 residues long. The germline CDR1 and CDR2 sequences are ENHRY and SYGVKD. Trimming took off 10 bases at V and 6 bases at J, with 12 bases between the two ends. The CDR3 sequence: CATREISEAFF. The CDR3 DNA sequence: TGTGCCACCAGGGAGATCTCTGAAGCTTTCTTT.

The chain is built from TRBV5-5 and TRBJ1-3; TRBD1 agrees at 9 bases. The CDR3 runs 16 residues. J was trimmed by 4 bases and V by 1 base; bases with no gene match: 6. The V gene's germline CDR1 is SGHKS and CDR2 YYEKEE (reference sequence). Here the CDR3 reads CASSLPGTGRGNTIYF. For the CDR3, the DNA is TGTGCCAGCAGCTTGCCCGGGACAGGGAGAGGAAACACCATATATTTT.